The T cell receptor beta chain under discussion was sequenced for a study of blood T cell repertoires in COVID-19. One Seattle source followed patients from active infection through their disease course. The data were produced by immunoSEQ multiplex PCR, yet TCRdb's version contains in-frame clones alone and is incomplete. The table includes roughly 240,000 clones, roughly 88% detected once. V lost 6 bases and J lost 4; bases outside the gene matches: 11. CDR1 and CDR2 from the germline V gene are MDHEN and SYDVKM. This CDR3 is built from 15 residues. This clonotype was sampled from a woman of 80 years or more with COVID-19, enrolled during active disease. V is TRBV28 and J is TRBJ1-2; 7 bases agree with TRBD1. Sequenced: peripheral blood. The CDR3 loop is CASSRGQSRGYGYTF. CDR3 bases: TGTGCCAGCAGCCGGGGACAGTCTCGGGGCTATGGCTACACCTTC.